A selection of T cell receptor beta chains follows, all from one sample in a study of blood T cell repertoires in COVID-19. Measured with immunoSEQ multiplex PCR; TCRdb has only the in-frame clones, and not every one. Among about 250,000 clones, roughly 85% were seen once, and the ten largest hold 8.5% to 9.5%. The sequenced sample consisted of PBMCs or T cells enriched from blood (not recorded which). These receptors originate from a woman aged 45-65 years with acute COVID-19. Both conserved end residues are trimmed from each CDR3. The order of the fields is CDR3 protein, J gene, clone size, V gene. Rows give clone size only sometimes, using once, few, many, or a class for an expanded clone.

CDR3aa: ASNKDISEGKLF; j_gene: TRBJ1-4; abundance: once; v_gene: TRBV7-9
CDR3aa: ASSPGQGIPYEQY; j_gene: TRBJ2-7; abundance: -; v_gene: TRBV10-2
CDR3aa: ASSMGTREQF; j_gene: TRBJ2-1; abundance: few; v_gene: TRBV19
CDR3aa: AWTGSSYNSPLH; j_gene: TRBJ1-6; abundance: -; v_gene: TRBV30
CDR3aa: ASSLGGAGGADEAF; j_gene: TRBJ1-1; abundance: -; v_gene: TRBV5-4
CDR3aa: ATSDNGVNTGELF; j_gene: TRBJ2-2; abundance: few; v_gene: TRBV24-1
CDR3aa: ASSPPRVETTEAF; j_gene: TRBJ1-1; abundance: -; v_gene: TRBV18
CDR3aa: ASSQERSYEQY; j_gene: TRBJ2-7; abundance: -; v_gene: TRBV3-1/TRBV3-2
CDR3aa: ASSRGTSGGLDTQY; j_gene: TRBJ2-3; abundance: -; v_gene: TRBV7-2
CDR3aa: ASSPQGANTEAF; j_gene: TRBJ1-1; abundance: -; v_gene: TRBV18
CDR3aa: APRQDPDYGYT; j_gene: TRBJ1-2; abundance: -; v_gene: TRBV24-1
CDR3aa: ASSVEDGGAWNEQF; j_gene: TRBJ2-1; abundance: -; v_gene: TRBV9
CDR3aa: ASSLGRYGYT; j_gene: TRBJ1-2; abundance: few; v_gene: TRBV6-2/TRBV6-3
CDR3aa: ATSRVETGLPEAF; j_gene: TRBJ1-1; abundance: -; v_gene: TRBV15
CDR3aa: AWSVRGTGGNRAF; j_gene: TRBJ1-1; abundance: -; v_gene: TRBV30
CDR3aa: ASSQDRVGNQPQH; j_gene: TRBJ1-5; abundance: -; v_gene: TRBV3-1/TRBV3-2
CDR3aa: SARRTGEAF; j_gene: TRBJ1-1; abundance: -; v_gene: TRBV20-1
CDR3aa: ASSAPGQVSTNEKLF; j_gene: TRBJ1-4; abundance: -; v_gene: TRBV25-1
CDR3aa: ASSRTGTVNTGELF; j_gene: TRBJ2-2; abundance: -; v_gene: TRBV11-3
CDR3aa: AISDNSYEQY; j_gene: TRBJ2-7; abundance: -; v_gene: TRBV10-3
CDR3aa: ASSPGGLYGYT; j_gene: TRBJ1-2; abundance: -; v_gene: TRBV6-2/TRBV6-3
CDR3aa: ASSLRSGGPYNEQF; j_gene: TRBJ2-1; abundance: once; v_gene: TRBV7-9
CDR3aa: ASSLRQVSDTGELF; j_gene: TRBJ2-2; abundance: -; v_gene: TRBV18
CDR3aa: ASSGTGGTEAF; j_gene: TRBJ1-1; abundance: -; v_gene: TRBV9
CDR3aa: ASSISGGEGWPQH; j_gene: TRBJ1-5; abundance: many; v_gene: TRBV19
CDR3aa: ASSIEQGQPNYGYT; j_gene: TRBJ1-2; abundance: once; v_gene: TRBV19
CDR3aa: ASSRAGQGSNYGYT; j_gene: TRBJ1-2; abundance: -; v_gene: TRBV19
CDR3aa: ASSSGTGGLNTEAF; j_gene: TRBJ1-1; abundance: -; v_gene: TRBV11-3
CDR3aa: ASRSGTSQY; j_gene: TRBJ2-5; abundance: -; v_gene: TRBV11-1
CDR3aa: ASSPLGSPPPGELF; j_gene: TRBJ2-2; abundance: -; v_gene: TRBV7-2
CDR3aa: ASSPGTGGSKVYEQY; j_gene: TRBJ2-7; abundance: once; v_gene: TRBV18
CDR3aa: ASSQEFARGSNQPQH; j_gene: TRBJ1-5; abundance: -; v_gene: TRBV3-1/TRBV3-2
CDR3aa: AWSHREGGNQPQH; j_gene: TRBJ1-5; abundance: few; v_gene: TRBV30
CDR3aa: ASSQEARQNTEAF; j_gene: TRBJ1-1; abundance: -; v_gene: TRBV4-3
CDR3aa: SVPIGNTIY; j_gene: TRBJ1-3; abundance: few; v_gene: TRBV29-1
CDR3aa: ASSLFRGERQPQH; j_gene: TRBJ1-5; abundance: -; v_gene: TRBV5-1
CDR3aa: ASSATGQGNTEAF; j_gene: TRBJ1-1; abundance: -; v_gene: TRBV3-1/TRBV3-2
CDR3aa: ASSPQRVDYGYT; j_gene: TRBJ1-2; abundance: -; v_gene: TRBV5-4
CDR3aa: ASSIGSGGLSGNTIY; j_gene: TRBJ1-3; abundance: -; v_gene: TRBV19
CDR3aa: ASSSGLAGIPYNEQF; j_gene: TRBJ2-1; abundance: -; v_gene: TRBV27
CDR3aa: ASRFGTASYGYT; j_gene: TRBJ1-2; abundance: -; v_gene: TRBV28
CDR3aa: ASSPVPKANTIY; j_gene: TRBJ1-3; abundance: -; v_gene: TRBV7-9
CDR3aa: ASRGGRDSYNSPLH; j_gene: TRBJ1-6; abundance: -; v_gene: TRBV5-1
CDR3aa: SARDRGEQF; j_gene: TRBJ2-1; abundance: -; v_gene: TRBV20-1
CDR3aa: ASSASVRSGGVFNEQF; j_gene: TRBJ2-1; abundance: -; v_gene: TRBV21-1
CDR3aa: ASSLDTGRNQPQH; j_gene: TRBJ1-5; abundance: -; v_gene: TRBV5-1
CDR3aa: ASSEGRQGRNEQF; j_gene: TRBJ2-1; abundance: -; v_gene: TRBV6-1
CDR3aa: ASSFDRTDTQY; j_gene: TRBJ2-3; abundance: -; v_gene: TRBV7-3
CDR3aa: AISATMSGGSAGELF; j_gene: TRBJ2-2; abundance: -; v_gene: TRBV10-3
CDR3aa: ASSTDGRGQPQH; j_gene: TRBJ1-5; abundance: -; v_gene: TRBV19
CDR3aa: ASSLGVSTEAF; j_gene: TRBJ1-1; abundance: -; v_gene: TRBV7-9
CDR3aa: ASSGTLTGVLAEAF; j_gene: TRBJ1-1; abundance: -; v_gene: TRBV10-2
CDR3aa: ASSLDRERGETQY; j_gene: TRBJ2-5; abundance: -; v_gene: TRBV11-2
CDR3aa: ASSISQQRGNTEAF; j_gene: TRBJ1-1; abundance: -; v_gene: TRBV19